This TCR beta chain was captured in a study of OX40 agonist ivuxolimab in advanced cancers. Study context: Clinicians treated patients with ivuxolimab, an agonistic anti-OX40 (CD134) antibody.

The data were produced by immunoSEQ multiplex PCR, yet TCRdb's version contains in-frame clones alone and is incomplete. The sample has some 110,000 clones; less than 95% are singletons. The CDR3 extends over 15 amino acids. Trimming took off 0 bases at V and 6 bases at J, with 14 bases between the two ends. In germline, CDR1 is KGHSH, CDR2 LQKENI. Sequenced here: CD4+ or CD8+ T cells sorted from blood, sampled in a trial of the OX40 agonist ivuxolimab. The chain employs TRBV18 and TRBJ1-1; the D is unclear. The clonotype was recovered from an adult with an advanced solid tumor such as melanoma, head and neck, liver or kidney cancer. The CDR3 DNA reads TGTGCCAGCTCACCACCGGCGAAGGGAACTCCTGAAGCTTTCTTT. Translating gives CASSPPAKGTPEAFF.